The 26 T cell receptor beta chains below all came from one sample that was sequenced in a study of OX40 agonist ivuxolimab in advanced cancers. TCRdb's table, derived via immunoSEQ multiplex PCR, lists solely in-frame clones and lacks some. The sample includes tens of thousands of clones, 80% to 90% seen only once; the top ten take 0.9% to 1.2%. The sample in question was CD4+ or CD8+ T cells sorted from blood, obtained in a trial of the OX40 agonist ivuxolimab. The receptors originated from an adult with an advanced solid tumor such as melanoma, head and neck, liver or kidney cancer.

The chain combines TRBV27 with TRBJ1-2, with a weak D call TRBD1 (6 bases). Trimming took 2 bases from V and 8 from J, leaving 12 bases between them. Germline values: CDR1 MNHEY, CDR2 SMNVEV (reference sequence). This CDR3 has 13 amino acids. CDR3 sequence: CASSLQGPRGYTF. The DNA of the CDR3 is TGTGCCAGCAGTTTACAGGGGCCTAGGGGCTACACCTTC.

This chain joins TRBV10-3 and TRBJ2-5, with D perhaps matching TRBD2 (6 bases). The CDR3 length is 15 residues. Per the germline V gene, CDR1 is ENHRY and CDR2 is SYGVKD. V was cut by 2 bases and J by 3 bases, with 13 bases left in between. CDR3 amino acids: CAISETGTAKETQYF. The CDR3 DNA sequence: TGTGCCATCAGTGAGACCGGGACTGCCAAAGAGACCCAGTACTTC.

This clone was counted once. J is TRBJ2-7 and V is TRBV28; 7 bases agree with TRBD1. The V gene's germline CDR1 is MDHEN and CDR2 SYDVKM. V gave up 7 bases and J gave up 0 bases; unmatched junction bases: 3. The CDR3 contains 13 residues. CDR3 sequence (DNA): TGTGCCAGCAACGGACAGGTCTCCTACGAGCAGTACTTC. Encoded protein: CASNGQVSYEQYF.

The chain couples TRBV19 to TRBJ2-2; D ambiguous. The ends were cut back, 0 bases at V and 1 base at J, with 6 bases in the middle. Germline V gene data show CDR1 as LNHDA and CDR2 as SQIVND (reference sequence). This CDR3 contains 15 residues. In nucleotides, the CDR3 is TGTGCCAGTAGTATAGATCCCTGGAACACCGGGGAGCTGTTTTTT. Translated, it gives CASSIDPWNTGELFF.

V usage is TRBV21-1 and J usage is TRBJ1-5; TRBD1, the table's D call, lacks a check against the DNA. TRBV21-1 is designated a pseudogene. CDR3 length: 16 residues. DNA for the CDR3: TGTGCCAGCACACCTTATCAAGCAGGGGGCGGCCAGCCCCAGCATTTT. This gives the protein CASTPYQAGGGQPQHF.

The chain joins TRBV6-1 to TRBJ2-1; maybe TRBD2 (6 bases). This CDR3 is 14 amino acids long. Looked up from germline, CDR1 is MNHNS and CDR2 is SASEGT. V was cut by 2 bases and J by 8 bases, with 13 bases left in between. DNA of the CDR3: TGTGCCAGCAGTGAAAACGTTTGGGGGGATGAGCAGTTCTTC. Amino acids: CASSENVWGDEQFF.

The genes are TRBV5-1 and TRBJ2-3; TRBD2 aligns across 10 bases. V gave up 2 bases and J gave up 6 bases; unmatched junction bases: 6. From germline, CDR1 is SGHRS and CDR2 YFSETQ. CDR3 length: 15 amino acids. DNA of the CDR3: TGCGCCAGCAGCTTAAGCGGGGGGGCCGGGGATACGCAGTATTTT. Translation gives CASSLSGGAGDTQYF.

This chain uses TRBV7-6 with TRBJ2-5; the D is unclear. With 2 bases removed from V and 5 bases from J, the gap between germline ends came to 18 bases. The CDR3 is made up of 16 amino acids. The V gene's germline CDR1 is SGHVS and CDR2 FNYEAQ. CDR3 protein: CASSLFGPSPGETQYF. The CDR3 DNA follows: TGTGCCAGCAGCTTATTTGGGCCCTCCCCTGGGGAGACCCAGTACTTC.

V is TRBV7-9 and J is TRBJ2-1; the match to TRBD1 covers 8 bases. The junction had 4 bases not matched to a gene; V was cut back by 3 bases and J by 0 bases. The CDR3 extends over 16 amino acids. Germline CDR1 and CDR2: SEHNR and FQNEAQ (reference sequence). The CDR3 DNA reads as TGTGCCAGCAGCTTGGGACAGGACCTCTCCTACAATGAGCAGTTCTTC. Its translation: CASSLGQDLSYNEQFF.

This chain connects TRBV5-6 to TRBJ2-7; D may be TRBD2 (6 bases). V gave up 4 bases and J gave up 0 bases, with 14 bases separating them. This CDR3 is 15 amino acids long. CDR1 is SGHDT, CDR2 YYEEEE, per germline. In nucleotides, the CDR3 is TGTGCCAGCAGCGCCGGGAGCTTTAGCTCCTACGAGCAGTACTTC. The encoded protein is CASSAGSFSSYEQYF.

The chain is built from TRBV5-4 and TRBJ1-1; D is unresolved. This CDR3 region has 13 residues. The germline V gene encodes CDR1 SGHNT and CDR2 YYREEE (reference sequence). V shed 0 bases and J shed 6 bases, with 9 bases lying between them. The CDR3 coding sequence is TGTGCCAGCAGCTTGGACGGGTTCGCTGAAGCTTTCTTT. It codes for CASSLDGFAEAFF.

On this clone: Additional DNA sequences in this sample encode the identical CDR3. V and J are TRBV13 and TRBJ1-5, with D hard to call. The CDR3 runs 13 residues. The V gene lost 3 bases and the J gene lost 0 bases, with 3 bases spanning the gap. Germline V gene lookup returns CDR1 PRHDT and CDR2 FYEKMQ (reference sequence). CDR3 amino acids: CASSFGSNQPQHF. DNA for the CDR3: TGTGCCAGCAGCTTCGGTAGCAATCAGCCCCAGCATTTT.

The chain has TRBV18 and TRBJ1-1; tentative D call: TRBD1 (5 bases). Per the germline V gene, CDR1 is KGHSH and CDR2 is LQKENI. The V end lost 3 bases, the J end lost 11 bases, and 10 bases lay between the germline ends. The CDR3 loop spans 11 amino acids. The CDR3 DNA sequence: TGTGCCAGCTCACCCCTCGGGGGGGCTTTCTTT. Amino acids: CASSPLGGAFF.

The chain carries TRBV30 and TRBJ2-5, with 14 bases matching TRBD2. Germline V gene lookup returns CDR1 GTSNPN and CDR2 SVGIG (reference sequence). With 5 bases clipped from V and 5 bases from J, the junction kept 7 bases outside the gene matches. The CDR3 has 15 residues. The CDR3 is CAWHPGLAGVETQYF. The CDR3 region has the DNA TGTGCCTGGCACCCGGGACTAGCGGGGGTGGAGACCCAGTACTTC.

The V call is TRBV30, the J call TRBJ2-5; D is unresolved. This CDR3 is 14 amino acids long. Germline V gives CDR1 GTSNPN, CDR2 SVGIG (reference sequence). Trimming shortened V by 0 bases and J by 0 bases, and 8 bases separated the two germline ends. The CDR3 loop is CAWSVLDHQETQYF. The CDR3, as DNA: TGTGCCTGGAGTGTACTGGACCACCAAGAGACCCAGTACTTC.

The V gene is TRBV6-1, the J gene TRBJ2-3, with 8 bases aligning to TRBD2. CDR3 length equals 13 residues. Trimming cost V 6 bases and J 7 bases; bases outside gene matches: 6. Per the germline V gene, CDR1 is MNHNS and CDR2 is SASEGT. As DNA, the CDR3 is TGTGCCAGCAGGCGTAGCGGGGATCATACGCAGTATTTT. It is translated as CASRRSGDHTQYF.

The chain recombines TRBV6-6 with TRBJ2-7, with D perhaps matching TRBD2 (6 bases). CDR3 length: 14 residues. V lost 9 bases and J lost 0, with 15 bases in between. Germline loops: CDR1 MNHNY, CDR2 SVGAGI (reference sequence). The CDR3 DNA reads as TGTGCCAGTGCCGGGGGTCCTAACTCCTACGAGCAGTACTTC. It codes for CASAGGPNSYEQYF.

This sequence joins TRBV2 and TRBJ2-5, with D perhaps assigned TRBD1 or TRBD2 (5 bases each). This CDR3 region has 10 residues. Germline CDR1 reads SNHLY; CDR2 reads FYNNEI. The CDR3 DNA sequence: TGTGGGCTGGGGGAAGAGACCCAGTACTTC. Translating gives CGLGEETQYF.

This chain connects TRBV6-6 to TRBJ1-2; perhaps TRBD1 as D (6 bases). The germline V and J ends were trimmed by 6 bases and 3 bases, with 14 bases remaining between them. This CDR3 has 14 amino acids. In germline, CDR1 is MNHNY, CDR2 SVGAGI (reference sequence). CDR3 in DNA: TGTGCCAGCAGACAGGGTATCGGATACTATGGCTACACCTTC. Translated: CASRQGIGYYGYTF.

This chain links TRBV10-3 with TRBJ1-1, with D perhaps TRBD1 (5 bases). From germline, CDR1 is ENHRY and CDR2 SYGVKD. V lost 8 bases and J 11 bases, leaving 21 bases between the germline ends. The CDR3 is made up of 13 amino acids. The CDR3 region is CAISKESGFAAFF. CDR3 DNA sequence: TGTGCCATCTCAAAGGAATCAGGGTTCGCGGCTTTCTTT.

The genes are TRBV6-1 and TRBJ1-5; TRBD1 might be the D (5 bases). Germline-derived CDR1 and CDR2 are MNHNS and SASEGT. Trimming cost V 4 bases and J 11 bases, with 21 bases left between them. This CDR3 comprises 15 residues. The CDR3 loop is CASSGGGTESKAQHF. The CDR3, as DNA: TGTGCCAGCAGTGGCGGAGGGACGGAGTCTAAGGCCCAGCATTTT.

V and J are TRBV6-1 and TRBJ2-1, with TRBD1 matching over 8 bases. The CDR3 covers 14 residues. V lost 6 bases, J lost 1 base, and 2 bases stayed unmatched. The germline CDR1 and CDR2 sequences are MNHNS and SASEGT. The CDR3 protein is CASSDRGSYNEQFF. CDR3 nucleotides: TGTGCCAGCAGCGACAGGGGTTCCTACAATGAGCAGTTCTTC.

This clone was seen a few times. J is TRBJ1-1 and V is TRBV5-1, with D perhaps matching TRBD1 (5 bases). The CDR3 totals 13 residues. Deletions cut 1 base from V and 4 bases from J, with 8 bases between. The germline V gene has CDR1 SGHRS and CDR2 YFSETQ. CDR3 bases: TGCGCCAGCAGCTTGTGGGGGATCACTGAAGCTTTCTTT. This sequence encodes CASSLWGITEAFF.

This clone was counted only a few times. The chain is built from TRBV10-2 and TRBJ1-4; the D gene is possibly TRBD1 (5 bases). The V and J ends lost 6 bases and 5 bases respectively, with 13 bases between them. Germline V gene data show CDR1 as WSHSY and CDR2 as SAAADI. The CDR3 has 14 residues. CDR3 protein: CASRPGTENEKLFF. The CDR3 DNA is TGCGCCAGCAGACCCGGGACCGAAAATGAAAAACTGTTTTTT.

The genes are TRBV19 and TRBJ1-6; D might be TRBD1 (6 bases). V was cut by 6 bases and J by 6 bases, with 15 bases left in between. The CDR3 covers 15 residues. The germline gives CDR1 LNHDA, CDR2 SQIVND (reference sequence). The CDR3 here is CASSMGRTVNSPLHF. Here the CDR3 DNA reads TGTGCCAGTAGCATGGGAAGGACAGTTAATTCACCCCTCCACTTT.

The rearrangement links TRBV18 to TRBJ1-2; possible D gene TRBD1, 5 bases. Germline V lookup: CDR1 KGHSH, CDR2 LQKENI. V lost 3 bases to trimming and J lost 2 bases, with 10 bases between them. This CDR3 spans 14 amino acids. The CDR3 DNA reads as TGTGCCAGCTCACCGCAGACAGACAACTATGGCTACACCTTC. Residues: CASSPQTDNYGYTF.